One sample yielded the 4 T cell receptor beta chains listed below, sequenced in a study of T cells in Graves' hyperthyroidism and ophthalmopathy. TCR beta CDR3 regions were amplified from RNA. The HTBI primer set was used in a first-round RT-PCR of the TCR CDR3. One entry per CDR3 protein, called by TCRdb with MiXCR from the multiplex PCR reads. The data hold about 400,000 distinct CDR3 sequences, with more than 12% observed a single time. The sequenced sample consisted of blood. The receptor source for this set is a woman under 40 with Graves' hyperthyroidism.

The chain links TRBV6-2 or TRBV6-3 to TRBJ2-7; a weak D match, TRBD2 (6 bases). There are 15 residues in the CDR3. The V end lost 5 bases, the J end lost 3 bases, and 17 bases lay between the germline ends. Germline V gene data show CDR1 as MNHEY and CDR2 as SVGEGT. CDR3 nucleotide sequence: TGTGCCAGCAGTCCCCGGCTAGCGACCCACTACGAGCAGTACTTC. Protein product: CASSPRLATHYEQYF.

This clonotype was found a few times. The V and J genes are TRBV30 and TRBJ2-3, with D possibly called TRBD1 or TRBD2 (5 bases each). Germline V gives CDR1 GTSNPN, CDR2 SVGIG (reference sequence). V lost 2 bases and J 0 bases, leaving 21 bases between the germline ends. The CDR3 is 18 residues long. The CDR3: CAWSNPIGTKISTDTQYF. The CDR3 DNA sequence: TGTGCCTGGAGTAATCCGATCGGGACCAAGATTAGCACAGATACGCAGTATTTT.

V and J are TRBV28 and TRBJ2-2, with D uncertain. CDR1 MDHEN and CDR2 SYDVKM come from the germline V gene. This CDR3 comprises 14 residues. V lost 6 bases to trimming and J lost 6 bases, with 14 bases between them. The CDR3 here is CASRFREAAGELFF. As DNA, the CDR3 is TGTGCCAGCAGATTCCGAGAGGCCGCCGGGGAGCTGTTTTTT.

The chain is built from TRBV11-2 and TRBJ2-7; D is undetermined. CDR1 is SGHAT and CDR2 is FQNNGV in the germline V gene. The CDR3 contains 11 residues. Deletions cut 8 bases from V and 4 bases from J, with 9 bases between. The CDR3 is CASGFVYEQYF. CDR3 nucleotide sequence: TGTGCCAGCGGTTTCGTATACGAGCAGTACTTC.